This T cell receptor (beta chain) derives from a study of molecular identifiers for immune sequencing clone quantification. Regarding the study as a whole: Highly expanded clones may be undercounted when identical TCR molecules share barcodes. Over 97% of CMV-specific effector molecules, but under 1% of naive ones, were in clones above 20 copies.

This clonotype occurred many times. Its antigen is not known. Preparation of the bulk TCR libraries relied on previously described methods and listed TCR primers. One entry per CDR3 protein results from TCRdb running MiXCR on the PCR reads. The profile covers 300,000 to 400,000 distinct CDR3 sequences, with roughly 24% appearing a single time and roughly 0.7% taken by the ten largest. The CDR3 totals 16 residues. Looked up from germline, CDR1 is SQVTM and CDR2 is ANQGSEA. Trimming removed 1 base from V and 4 bases from J; junction bases left unmatched: 7. This clonotype was sampled from a human donor in good health. Some libraries in this study had Jurkat cell RNA spiked in. This chain connects TRBV29-1 to TRBJ2-2; 9 bases agree with TRBD1. The sample was naive CD8+ T cells from blood, with Jurkat cell RNA spiked in. Indicated subset: FACS-sorted CD8+CD4-CCR7+CD45RA+ naive T cells. This CDR3 reads CSVEVSTGGGTGELFF. The CDR3 DNA sequence: TGCAGCGTTGAAGTCTCGACAGGGGGAGGCACCGGGGAGCTGTTTTTT.